This TCR beta chain stems from a study of Graves' ophthalmopathy and Graves' hyperthyroidism. This clonotype came up many times. Germline trimming cut 8 bases from V and 8 bases from J; bases unmatched to any gene: 8. Germline CDR1 reads DFQATT; CDR2 reads SNEGSKA (reference sequence). The CDR3 totals 12 residues. RNA served as the template for amplifying TCR beta CDR3 regions. The first-round RT-PCR employed HTBI primers together with the Qiagen OneStep RT-PCR kit. A multiplex PCR was then performed as the second round. TCRdb ran MiXCR on the multiplex PCR reads and lists one entry per CDR3 protein. Of around 1.1 million distinct CDR3 sequences in the sample, about 38% were seen once.

This clonotype was sampled from an adult man with Graves' hyperthyroidism. The chain employs TRBV20-1 and TRBJ1-4; TRBD1 aligns across 7 bases. Source material: peripheral blood or thyroid tissue (not recorded which). The CDR3 sequence: CSSTGLREKLFF. The CDR3 DNA sequence: TGCAGTTCGACAGGGCTTCGCGAAAAACTGTTTTTT.